Below, one T cell receptor (beta chain) is given with its context. Antigen unknown. Germline V gives CDR1 LNHNV, CDR2 YYDKDF (reference sequence). Trimming shortened V by 2 bases and J by 4 bases, and 9 bases separated the two germline ends. The CDR3 length is 14 residues. The sample is drawn from a study of memory CD4+ T cells and cytomegalovirus serostatus. The repertoire was sequenced with immunoSEQ multiplex PCR; TCRdb's copy has only in-frame clones and lacks some. This sample has 70,000 to 95,000 clones, with less than 90% found just once. The study's findings and limits: CD4+ memory repertoires contained about 40% of the roughly 160 reported CMV TCRbeta sequences.

The sort gate was single viable CD3+CD4+CD8-CD45RO+ cells for memory CD4+ T cells. Positive selection with CD4 microbeads enriched total CD4+ T cells. Sequencing input: memory CD4+ T cells from blood. The sequence came from an adult in good health and CMV-seronegative. J is TRBJ2-1 and V is TRBV15; D possibly corresponds to TRBD1 (6 bases). Here the CDR3 DNA reads TGTGCCACCAGCAGATACGACAGGTACAATGAGCAGTTCTTC. Translated, it gives CATSRYDRYNEQFF.